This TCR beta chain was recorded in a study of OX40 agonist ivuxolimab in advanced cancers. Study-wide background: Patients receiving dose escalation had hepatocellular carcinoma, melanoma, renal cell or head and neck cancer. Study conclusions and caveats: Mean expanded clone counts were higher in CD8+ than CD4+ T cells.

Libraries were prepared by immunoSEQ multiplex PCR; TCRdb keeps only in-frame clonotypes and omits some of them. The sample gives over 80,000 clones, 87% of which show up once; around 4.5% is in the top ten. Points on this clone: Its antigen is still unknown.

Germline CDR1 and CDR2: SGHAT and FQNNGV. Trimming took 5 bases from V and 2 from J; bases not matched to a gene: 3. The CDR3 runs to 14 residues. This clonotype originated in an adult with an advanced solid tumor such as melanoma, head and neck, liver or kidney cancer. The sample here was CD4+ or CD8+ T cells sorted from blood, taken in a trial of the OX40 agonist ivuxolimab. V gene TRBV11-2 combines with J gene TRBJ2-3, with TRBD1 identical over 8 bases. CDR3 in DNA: TGTGCCAGCAGCGCGGACAGGGCCACAGATACGCAGTATTTT. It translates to CASSADRATDTQYF.